Sequencing of this T cell receptor beta chain was carried out in a study of post-analysis software for immune sequencing data (dated by TCRdb to between 2014 and 2017). A note on the overall study: Recorded disease courses included relapsing-remitting, secondary progressive and progressive-relapsing multiple sclerosis, with some patients lacking subtype annotation. The multiple sclerosis patient repertoires were compared with approximately 11 previously published healthy control repertoires from donors aged about 6 to 28 years. A subset of samples was prepared in parallel using single-end sample barcoding, then pooled and co-amplified after Illumina adapter ligation. Here is what the overall study found, with its caveats: The multiple sclerosis patient group was slightly younger than the control group. Patients showed significantly higher frequencies than controls for about 5 TRBV segments, among them TRBV5-6, TRBV5-1 and TRBV20-1. Direct clustering with F measure showed strong co-clustering of samples prepared in the same batch, prompting a batch-effect correction. Normalized Chao1 diversity was significantly lower in multiple sclerosis patients than controls, suggesting substantial peripheral T-cell clonal expansion.

This clonotype was observed a handful of times. No cognate antigen has been identified for it. Base qualities were left out, and no much larger clone turns up one base away. The junction shows trimming of 6 bases on V and 8 bases on J, and the gene matches do not reach 9 bases of it. Taken from cysteine to phenylalanine, the CDR3 has 14 residues. Only the CDR3 portion is preserved as DNA: 42 bases, with reading frame beginning at the first base. The library was produced with PCR. The listed sequencing device is Illumina HiSeq 2500. To reduce PCR and sequencing biases, unique molecular identifiers were incorporated into the TCR beta cDNA libraries. Some 500,000 cDNA molecules were obtained per 1 to 10 million input T cells, so each molecule approximated one T cell. Patient libraries were prepared and sequenced with the same protocol used for the earlier healthy control dataset. Samples belonging to the same batch were prepared together, multiplexed and sequenced on a shared HiSeq lane. In the original analysis: Raw barcoded reads were processed with MIGEC, discarding single-read molecular identifier groups before consensus assembly and CDR3 extraction. VDJtools was used for post-analysis of the clonotype tables, and diversity was normalized by down-sampling every dataset to the size of the smallest sample. In repertoire overlap clustering, CDR3 amino acid sequences, but not nucleotide sequences, were matched to correct batch-related cross-sample contamination. Using fastp at Q25 and MiXCR, TCRdb reprocessed the public reads and kept productive beta chains. When rows share a CDR3 protein, they turn into one entry using the most common DNA and genes. These V and J calls rely on TCRdb rather than the paper's analysis. The sample data list hundreds of thousands of distinct CDR3 sequences, and roughly 27% of these were observed just once. About 0.5% of the sample is in the top ten clones.

To demonstrate the VDJtools post-analysis software, TCR beta repertoires were profiled from the peripheral blood of over ten young patients with multiple sclerosis. Multiple sclerosis patients were children and adolescents aged roughly 6 to 17 years. This TCR derives from a girl between 5 and 17 years old with multiple sclerosis. Sequenced sample: blood. The chain is encoded by TRBV12-3 or TRBV12-4 joined to TRBJ2-1, and TRBD1 matches 8 of the central bases. The nucleotides are TGTGCCAGCAGAGACCAGGGGGCGGTGGATGAGCAGTTCTTC. Its protein product is CASRDQGAVDEQFF.